Following are 8 T cell receptor beta chains from one sample sequenced in a study of cytomegalovirus exposure and HLA in healthy donors. The PCR was carried out with 60 Vbeta primers and 13 Jbeta primers. TCRdb keeps only in-frame clones here, not all; method: immunoSEQ multiplex PCR. The table records 150,000 to 200,000 clones, 65% to 85% of them present only once. Sequences were obtained from PBMCs. The receptor set was obtained from a girl aged 5-17 years in good health and CMV-seropositive.

This sequence joins TRBV6-1 and TRBJ1-2; 7 nucleotides match TRBD1. The V gene end was trimmed by 3 bases and the J gene end by 4 bases; junction bases not matched to a gene: 5. Germline loops: CDR1 MNHNS, CDR2 SASEGT. The CDR3 runs 14 residues. The CDR3 is CASSEVRGAYGYTF. The CDR3 DNA sequence: TGTGCCAGCAGTGAGGTCAGGGGGGCCTATGGCTACACCTTC.

The V and J genes are TRBV19 and TRBJ1-2; TRBD1 matches at 9 bases. The CDR3 totals 14 residues. After removal of 7 bases from V and 10 bases from J, the junction contained 13 bases not matched to a gene. Germline values: CDR1 LNHDA, CDR2 SQIVND (reference sequence). CDR3 sequence reads: CASNARDRAYFYTF. In nucleotides, the CDR3 is TGTGCCAGTAACGCTCGGGACAGGGCTTACTTCTACACCTTC. The full variable domain, in which reference TRBV19 and TRBJ1-2 provide the parts outside the CDR3, is DGGITQSPKYLFRKEGQNVTLSCEQNLNHDAMYWYRQDPGQGLRLIYYSQIVNDFQKGDIAEGYSVSREKKESFPLTVTSAQKNPTAFYLCASNARDRAYFYTFGSGTRLTVV.

This chain joins TRBV5-1 and TRBJ2-3; 9 bases line up with TRBD1. CDR3 length equals 16 residues. In germline, CDR1 is SGHRS, CDR2 YFSETQ. Trimming cost V 2 bases and J 1 base; bases outside gene matches: 5. This CDR3 reads CASSFRWTGGTDTQYF. CDR3 DNA sequence: TGCGCCAGCAGCTTTCGTTGGACAGGGGGCACAGATACGCAGTATTTT.

The rearrangement links TRBV5-1 to TRBJ2-1; weak D call: TRBD2 (6 bases). The V gene's germline CDR1 is SGHRS and CDR2 YFSETQ. V lost 4 bases and J 2 bases, leaving 10 bases between the germline ends. The CDR3 totals 14 residues. This CDR3 reads CASSPAGAYNEQFF. CDR3 nucleotide sequence: TGCGCCAGCAGCCCAGCGGGCGCCTACAATGAGCAGTTCTTC.

This clone was detected a few times. The rearrangement joins TRBV28 to TRBJ2-7; 7 bases match TRBD2. Germline V gives CDR1 MDHEN, CDR2 SYDVKM. J gave up 3 bases and V 6 bases, and 8 bases lay outside the gene matches. CDR3 length: 14 residues. The CDR3 here is CASRGSSGYYEQYF. In nucleotides, the CDR3 is TGTGCCAGCAGGGGCTCTAGCGGATACTACGAGCAGTACTTC.

The V gene is TRBV7-2, the J gene TRBJ2-1; 10 positions match TRBD1. With 6 bases clipped from V and 5 bases from J, the junction kept 7 bases outside the gene matches. Germline CDR1 is SGHTA and CDR2 is FQGNSA. The CDR3 length is 15 residues. The CDR3 nucleotides are TGTGCCAGCAGGAACCGGGACAGGGGCGACAATGAGCAGTTCTTC. It codes for CASRNRDRGDNEQFF.

The V gene is TRBV27, the J gene TRBJ2-3, with TRBD2 matching 9 bases. CDR1 and CDR2 from the germline V gene are MNHEY and SMNVEV (reference sequence). J gave up 7 bases and V 5 bases, and 13 bases lay outside the gene matches. The CDR3 contains 16 residues. Written as DNA, the CDR3 is TGTGCCAGCAGTCCTATTAGCGGGAGAGGCCCTTATACGCAGTATTTT. It translates to CASSPISGRGPYTQYF.

The J gene is TRBJ1-1, the V gene TRBV5-4; 11 positions agree with TRBD1. This CDR3 has 16 amino acids. Germline CDR1 SGHNT, CDR2 YYREEE (reference sequence). J gave up 4 bases and V 4 bases, and 9 bases lay outside the gene matches. CDR3 DNA: TGTGCCAGCAGCCGACGGACAGGGGGCGCGTTCACTGAAGCTTTCTTT. This encodes CASSRRTGGAFTEAFF. The full variable domain, rest sourced from reference TRBV5-4 and TRBJ1-1, is ETGVTQSPTHLIKTRGQQVTLRCSSQSGHNTVSWYQQALGQGPQFIFQYYREEENGRGNFPPRFSGLQFPNYSSELNVNALELDDSALYLCASSRRTGGAFTEAFFGQGTRLTVV.